The next 23 T cell receptor beta chains were all read from a single sample in a study of OX40 agonist ivuxolimab in advanced cancers. Assay: immunoSEQ multiplex PCR; the TCRdb copy retains only in-frame clones and omits some. This sample has some 70,000 clones; approximately 78% occur once, and the top ten carry about 0.41%. Sequencing was performed on CD4+ or CD8+ T cells sorted from blood, taken in a trial of the OX40 agonist ivuxolimab. The receptors were sampled from an adult with an advanced solid tumor such as melanoma, head and neck, liver or kidney cancer.

The chain carries TRBV5-1 and TRBJ1-1; unclear D gene. CDR3 length: 14 amino acids. Between the trimmed V and J ends, which lost 0 bases and 4 bases, there was a span of 10 bases. In germline, CDR1 is SGHRS, CDR2 YFSETQ. DNA for the CDR3: TGCGCCAGCAGCTTGGCCGGCAGGTCCACTGAAGCTTTCTTT. Translation gives CASSLAGRSTEAFF.

This rearrangement joins TRBV12-5 to TRBJ2-3; D perhaps matches TRBD1 (6 bases). With 1 base removed from V and 6 bases from J, the gap between germline ends came to 8 bases. CDR3 length: 13 amino acids. Germline V lookup: CDR1 LGHNT, CDR2 FRNRAP. CDR3 sequence (DNA): TGTGCTAGTGGTTTGGATACAGGGGATACGCAGTATTTT. The encoded protein is CASGLDTGDTQYF. Using reference TRBV12-5 and TRBJ2-3 for the parts outside the CDR3, the full variable domain is DARVTQTPRHKVTEMGQEVTMRCQPILGHNTVFWYRQTMMQGLELLAYFRNRAPLDDSGMPKDRFSAEMPDATLATLKIQPSEPRDSAVYFCASGLDTGDTQYFGPGTRLTVL.

The chain uses TRBV11-3 and TRBJ2-7; no clear D. Germline V gene data show CDR1 as SGHNT and CDR2 as YENEEA. V dropped 1 base and J dropped 0 bases, with 7 bases sitting between them. The CDR3 consists of 14 residues. The CDR3 sequence is CASSLAGSSYEQYF. CDR3 nucleotide sequence: TGTGCCAGCAGCTTAGCGGGTAGCTCCTACGAGCAGTACTTC.

The V and J genes are TRBV9 and TRBJ2-3; the D is unclear. The V and J ends lost 3 bases and 4 bases respectively, with 15 bases between them. The CDR3 runs to 15 residues. Germline-derived CDR1 and CDR2 are SGDLS and YYNGEE. The CDR3 region is CASSEASRLSDTQYF. The CDR3 region has the DNA TGTGCCAGCAGCGAAGCTAGTCGATTGTCAGATACGCAGTATTTT.

The V call is TRBV11-1, the J call TRBJ2-1; D gene ambiguous. There are 14 residues in the CDR3. The germline CDR1 and CDR2 sequences are SGHAT and FQDESV (reference sequence). Trimming stripped 5 bases from V and 1 base from J, with 9 bases between. The CDR3 loop is CASSLTLSYNEQFF. The CDR3 region has the DNA TGTGCCAGCAGCCTTACTCTTTCCTACAATGAGCAGTTCTTC.

The J gene is TRBJ1-1, the V gene TRBV7-9; D not resolved. This CDR3 is built from 13 residues. Germline values: CDR1 SEHNR, CDR2 FQNEAQ (reference sequence). Trimming removed 6 bases at V and 8 bases at J, with 16 bases between. Here the CDR3 reads CASSIMPKPEAFF. CDR3 sequence (DNA): TGTGCCAGCAGTATAATGCCGAAACCCGAAGCTTTCTTT.

The J gene is TRBJ2-1, the V gene TRBV7-2; 10 bases are a match to TRBD2. The CDR3 loop spans 16 amino acids. V lost 5 bases, J lost 2 bases, and 6 bases stayed unmatched. From germline, CDR1 is SGHTA and CDR2 FQGNSA. CDR3 loop: CASSRDLAGAYNEQFF. CDR3 nucleotides: TGTGCCAGCAGCCGTGACCTAGCGGGAGCCTACAATGAGCAGTTCTTC. The entire variable domain, with the rest obtained from reference TRBV7-2 and TRBJ2-1, is as follows: GAGVSQSPSNKVTEKGKDVELRCDPISGHTALYWYRQSLGQGLEFLIYFQGNSAPDKSGLPSDRFSAERTGGSVSTLTIQRTQQEDSAVYLCASSRDLAGAYNEQFFGPGTRLTVL.

The CDR3 here is CASSRSGALLSGNTIYF. The DNA of the CDR3 is TGTGCCAGCAGCCGGAGTGGAGCTTTACTGAGTGGAAACACCATATATTTT. The chain links TRBV4-2 to TRBJ1-3; D ambiguous. CDR1 and CDR2 (germline): LGHNA, YNFKEQ. The CDR3 sequence is 17 residues long. Trimming stripped 4 bases from V and 3 bases from J, with 19 bases between.

V and J are TRBV28 and TRBJ2-3; maybe TRBD2 (5 bases). This CDR3 is 13 amino acids long. Germline assignment: CDR1 MDHEN and CDR2 SYDVKM. V was trimmed by 6 bases and J by 5 bases, leaving 12 bases between them. The chain's CDR3 is CASSARAGDTQYF. The DNA for the CDR3 is TGTGCCAGCAGCGCGCGGGCCGGAGATACGCAGTATTTT.

This clone was picked up a small number of times. V and J are TRBV18 and TRBJ1-6; TRBD1 agrees at 7 bases. This CDR3 region has 15 residues. The germline V gene has CDR1 KGHSH and CDR2 LQKENI. Unmatched junction bases numbered 7, after V lost 4 bases and J lost 7 bases. The CDR3 DNA reads as TGTGCCAGCTCACGAGAGGGACAGTTAAATTCACCCCTCCACTTT. Translation: CASSREGQLNSPLHF.

This clone is a singleton in its sample. This chain connects TRBV6-5 to TRBJ2-1; D is perhaps TRBD2 (6 bases). CDR3 size: 15 residues. Per germline, CDR1 MNHEY and CDR2 SVGAGI. With 1 base removed from V and 0 bases from J, the gap between germline ends came to 7 bases. CDR3 in amino acids: CASSYLGGSYNEQFF. In DNA form, the CDR3 reads TGTGCCAGCAGTTACTTGGGGGGCTCCTACAATGAGCAGTTCTTC.

This chain connects TRBV10-2 to TRBJ2-7, with 14 nucleotides matching TRBD2. The CDR3 is 17 amino acids. Germline assignment: CDR1 WSHSY and CDR2 SAAADI. Trimming cost V 10 bases and J 0 bases; bases outside gene matches: 11. The CDR3 DNA follows: TGCGCCAATCCCGGGACTAGCGGGGGTGTCGTCTCCTACGAGCAGTACGTC. This sequence encodes CANPGTSGGVVSYEQYV.

This chain connects TRBV5-1 to TRBJ2-2; unclear D gene. The germline V gene has CDR1 SGHRS and CDR2 YFSETQ. Deletions cut 6 bases from V and 6 bases from J, with 6 bases between. The CDR3 contains 11 residues. In DNA form, the CDR3 reads TGCGCCAGCACCACCTCCGGGGAGCTGTTTTTT. Translated: CASTTSGELFF.

This rearrangement joins TRBV19 to TRBJ1-2, with 10 bases identical to TRBD1. The J segment lost 2 bases and the V segment lost 5 bases, leaving 5 bases of the junction unmatched. The CDR3 is made up of 15 amino acids. Germline assignment: CDR1 LNHDA and CDR2 SQIVND (reference sequence). This CDR3 is CASSASTGGNYGYTF. The CDR3 bases are TGTGCCAGTAGTGCCTCGACAGGGGGCAACTATGGCTACACCTTC.

V is TRBV5-1 and J is TRBJ2-2; D could derive from TRBD1 or TRBD2 (5 bases each). The CDR3 covers 15 residues. The germline gives CDR1 SGHRS, CDR2 YFSETQ. Trimming removed 4 bases at V and 4 bases at J, with 14 bases between. CDR3 amino acids: CASSPPAGGTGELFF. The CDR3, as DNA: TGCGCCAGCAGCCCCCCTGCTGGGGGCACCGGGGAGCTGTTTTTT.

The J gene is TRBJ1-5, the V gene TRBV7-9; D gene unclear. Trimming left V 2 bases short and J 4 bases short, with 12 bases between. From germline, CDR1 is SEHNR and CDR2 FQNEAQ (reference sequence). This CDR3 has 15 residues. The CDR3 coding sequence is TGTGCCAGCAGCTTAAGACGGAACGCTAATCAGCCCCAGCATTTT. Translating gives CASSLRRNANQPQHF.

This clone has just a few counts. The gene calls are TRBV2 and TRBJ2-1, with D perhaps matching TRBD1 (6 bases). CDR3 length: 15 residues. Germline-derived CDR1 and CDR2 are SNHLY and FYNNEI. Deletions cut 6 bases from V and 3 bases from J, with 15 bases between. CDR3 bases: TGTGCCAGCAGCTCCGACAGGACGAACTACAATGAGCAGTTCTTC. As protein: CASSSDRTNYNEQFF.

In the case of this clone: A junction end diverges from the germline sequence, so it may reflect a read error. The gene calls are TRBV6-1 and TRBJ1-3; D perhaps matches TRBD1 (6 bases). This CDR3 contains 16 residues. Germline V gene sequence: CDR1 MNHNS, CDR2 SASEGT. CDR3 coding DNA: TGTGCCAGCAGAGAAGGGGGACGGATCTCTGGAAACACCATATATTTT. As protein: CASREGGRISGNTIYF.

This clone was observed once. The chain joins TRBV18 to TRBJ2-3; either TRBD1 or TRBD2 may fit D (6 bases each). The CDR3 covers 15 residues. Trimming stripped 8 bases from V and 0 bases from J, with 15 bases between. Germline assignment: CDR1 KGHSH and CDR2 LQKENI. CDR3 residues: CASATGAGSTDTQYF. The DNA for the CDR3 is TGTGCCAGCGCGACGGGGGCGGGGAGCACAGATACGCAGTATTTT.

The CDR3 DNA reads TGTGCCAGCAGCTTAGCCCGTCGACAGGCATACCTCTCTGGGGCCAACGTCCTGACTTTC. Protein sequence: CASSLARRQAYLSGANVLTF. The rearrangement uses TRBV7-6 and TRBJ2-6; TRBD1 might be the D (6 bases). The CDR3 spans 20 residues. Per the germline V gene, CDR1 is SGHVS and CDR2 is FNYEAQ. V was clipped by 0 bases and J by 0 bases, with 18 bases between them.

This chain links TRBV29-1 with TRBJ2-1; 7 bases are shared with TRBD2. The V segment lost 4 bases and the J segment 5 bases; nucleotides outside the gene matches: 14. There are 16 residues in the CDR3. Germline V lookup: CDR1 SQVTM, CDR2 ANQGSEA. CDR3 amino acids: CSVGEGPRIGNNEQFF. The CDR3 nucleotides read TGCAGCGTTGGGGAGGGTCCTCGGATAGGCAACAATGAGCAGTTCTTC.

The chain joins TRBV6-6 to TRBJ1-5; 9 bases are a match to TRBD1. Per germline, CDR1 MNHNY and CDR2 SVGAGI (reference sequence). CDR3 length: 15 amino acids. Trimming removed 6 bases from V and 6 bases from J; junction bases left unmatched: 9. In nucleotides, the CDR3 is TGTGCCAGCAGCCACCGGGACAGGGAGCTTCAGCCCCAGCATTTT. Its protein is CASSHRDRELQPQHF.

The chain links TRBV4-3 to TRBJ1-1; D gene unclear. The V end was cut by 0 bases, the J end by 2 bases, with 16 bases between. This CDR3 contains 17 residues. Looked up from germline, CDR1 is LGHNA and CDR2 is YSLEER. CDR3 sequence (DNA): TGCGCCAGCAGCCAAGATTTTGGTAGAGGGAGAAACACTGAAGCTTTCTTT. Its protein is CASSQDFGRGRNTEAFF.